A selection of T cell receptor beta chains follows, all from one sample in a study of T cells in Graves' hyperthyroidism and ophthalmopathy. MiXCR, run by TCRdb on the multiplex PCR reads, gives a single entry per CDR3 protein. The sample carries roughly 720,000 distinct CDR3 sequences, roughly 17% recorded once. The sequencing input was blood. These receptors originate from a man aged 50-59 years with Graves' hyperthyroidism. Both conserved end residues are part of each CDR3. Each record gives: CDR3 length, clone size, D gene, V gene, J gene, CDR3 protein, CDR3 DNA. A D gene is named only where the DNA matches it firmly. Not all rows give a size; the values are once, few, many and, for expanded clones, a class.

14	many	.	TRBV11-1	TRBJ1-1	CASSLDRTGTEAFF	TGTGCCAGCAGCTTGGACAGAACGGGCACTGAAGCTTTCTTT
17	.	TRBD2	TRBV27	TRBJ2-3	CASSHLGLAGATDTQYF	TGTGCCAGCAGTCATCTCGGACTAGCGGGAGCCACAGATACGCAGTATTTT
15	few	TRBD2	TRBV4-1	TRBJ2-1	CASSQVAELADEQFF	TGCGCCAGCAGCCAAGTAGCCGAACTAGCGGATGAGCAGTTCTTC
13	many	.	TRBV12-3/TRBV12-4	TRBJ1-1	CASRMAGGPEAFF	TGTGCCAGCAGGATGGCCGGGGGGCCTGAAGCTTTCTTT
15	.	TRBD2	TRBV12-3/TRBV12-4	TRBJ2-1	CASSPWGEGLNEQFF	TGTGCCAGCAGCCCCTGGGGGGAGGGCCTCAATGAGCAGTTCTTC
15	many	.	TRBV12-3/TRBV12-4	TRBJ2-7	CASSLSTGTHHEQYF	TGTGCCAGCAGTTTATCGACAGGCACCCACCACGAGCAGTACTTC
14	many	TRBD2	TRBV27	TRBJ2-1	CASSSSGFTVEQFF	TGTGCCAGCAGTTCTAGCGGGTTTACAGTTGAGCAGTTCTTC
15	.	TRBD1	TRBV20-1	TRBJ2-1	CSAKEGAFRNNEQFF	TGCAGTGCTAAAGAGGGGGCGTTTCGTAACAATGAGCAGTTCTTC
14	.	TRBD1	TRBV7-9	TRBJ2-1	CASREDRAPGEQFF	TGTGCCAGCAGAGAGGACAGGGCCCCGGGTGAGCAGTTCTTC
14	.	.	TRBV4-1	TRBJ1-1	CASSQPDRVTEAFF	TGCGCCAGCAGCCAACCTGACCGTGTCACTGAAGCTTTCTTT
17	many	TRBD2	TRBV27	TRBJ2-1	CASTDSGLPFHYNEQFF	TGTGCCAGCACCGATAGCGGGTTACCTTTTCACTACAATGAGCAGTTCTTC
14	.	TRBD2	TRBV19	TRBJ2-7	CASSIPGLAYEQYF	TGTGCCAGTAGTATTCCGGGACTAGCCTACGAGCAGTACTTC
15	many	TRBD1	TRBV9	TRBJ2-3	CASSVVTGEWDTQYF	TGTGCCAGCAGCGTAGTAACAGGGGAATGGGATACGCAGTATTTT
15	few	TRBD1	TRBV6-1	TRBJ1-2	CASSEQGAGDYGYTF	TGTGCCAGCAGTGAACAGGGGGCTGGCGACTATGGCTACACCTTC
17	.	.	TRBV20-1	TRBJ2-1	CSPRGSGGRSSYNEQFF	TGCAGCCCGAGGGGGTCTGGTGGGAGGTCGTCCTACAATGAGCAGTTCTTC
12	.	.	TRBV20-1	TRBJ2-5	CSASREQETQYF	TGCAGTGCTAGTCGGGAACAAGAGACCCAGTACTTC
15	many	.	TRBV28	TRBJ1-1	CASSFLSAGPTEAFF	TGTGCCAGCAGTTTTCTATCGGCAGGGCCCACTGAAGCTTTCTTT
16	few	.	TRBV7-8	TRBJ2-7	CASSPGAGVLGYEQYF	TGTGCCAGCAGCCCAGGGGCGGGAGTGTTAGGCTACGAGCAGTACTTC
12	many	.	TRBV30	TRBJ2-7	CAWSAGRQEQYF	TGTGCCTGGAGTGCAGGGAGACAGGAGCAGTACTTC
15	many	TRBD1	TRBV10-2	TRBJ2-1	CASRGDRVSYNEQFF	TGCGCCAGCAGGGGAGACAGGGTCTCCTACAATGAGCAGTTCTTC
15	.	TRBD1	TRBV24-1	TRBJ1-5	CATSDAGQGYQPQHF	TGTGCCACCAGTGATGCTGGACAGGGCTATCAGCCCCAGCATTTT
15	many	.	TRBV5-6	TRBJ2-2	CASSIRVTNTGELFF	TGTGCCAGCAGCATCCGGGTCACCAACACCGGGGAGCTGTTTTTT
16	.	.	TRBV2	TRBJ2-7	CASSQDHPGGSYEQYF	TGCGCCAGCAGCCAAGATCACCCCGGGGGATCCTACGAGCAGTACTTC
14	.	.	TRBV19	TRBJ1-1	CASSMALVNTEAFF	TGTGCCAGTAGTATGGCCCTAGTGAACACTGAAGCTTTCTTT
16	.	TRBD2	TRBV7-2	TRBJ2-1	CASSLLGLAAYNEQFF	TGTGCCAGCAGCTTACTCGGACTAGCGGCCTACAATGAGCAGTTCTTC
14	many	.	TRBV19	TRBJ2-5	CASSISGAIETQYF	TGTGCCAGTAGTATATCCGGAGCCATAGAGACCCAGTACTTC
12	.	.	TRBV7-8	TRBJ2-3	CASSHGVTAQYF	TGTGCCAGCAGCCACGGGGTAACGGCGCAGTATTTT
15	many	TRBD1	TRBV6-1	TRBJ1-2	CASRGTEDTNYGYTF	TGTGCCAGCCGGGGGACAGAGGATACCAACTATGGCTACACCTTC
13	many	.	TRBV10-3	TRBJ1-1	CATSTAGNTEAFF	TGTGCCACCTCGACCGCAGGAAACACTGAAGCTTTCTTT
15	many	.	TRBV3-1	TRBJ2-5	CASSRQLNRQETQYF	TGTGCCAGCAGCCGGCAACTAAACCGCCAAGAGACCCAGTACTTC
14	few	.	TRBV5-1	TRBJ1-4	CASTRGGNREKLFF	TGCGCCAGCACCCGGGGGGGGAATCGCGAAAAACTGTTTTTT
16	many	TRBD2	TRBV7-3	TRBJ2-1	CASSLFGTSAYNEQFF	TGTGCCAGCAGCTTATTCGGGACTAGCGCCTACAATGAGCAGTTCTTC
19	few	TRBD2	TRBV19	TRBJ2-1	CASRPPGLAGGGSYNEQFF	TGTGCCAGTAGACCACCGGGACTAGCGGGTGGCGGCTCCTACAATGAGCAGTTCTTC
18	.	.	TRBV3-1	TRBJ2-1	CASSQDPELAGSYNEQFF	TGTGCCAGCAGCCAAGATCCCGAACTCGCGGGCTCCTACAATGAGCAGTTCTTC
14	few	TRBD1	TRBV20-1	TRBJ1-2	CSARDLLRDSGYTF	TGCAGTGCTAGAGATCTCTTGAGGGACAGTGGCTACACCTTC
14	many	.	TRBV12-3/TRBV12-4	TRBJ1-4	CASSFNHIREKLFF	TGTGCCAGCAGTTTTAACCATATAAGGGAAAAACTGTTTTTT
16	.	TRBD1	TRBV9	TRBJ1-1	CASSQGTEALNTEAFF	TGTGCCAGCAGCCAAGGGACAGAGGCCTTGAACACTGAAGCTTTCTTT
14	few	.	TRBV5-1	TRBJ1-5	CASSEDGPNQPQHF	TGCGCCAGCAGCGAGGACGGGCCAAATCAGCCCCAGCATTTT
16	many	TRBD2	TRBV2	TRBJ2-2	CASSSGIAGNTGELFF	TGTGCCAGCTCTTCGGGGATAGCGGGCAACACCGGGGAGCTGTTTTTT
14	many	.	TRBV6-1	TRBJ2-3	CASRASAEADTQYF	TGTGCCAGCAGAGCCAGCGCCGAGGCAGATACGCAGTATTTT
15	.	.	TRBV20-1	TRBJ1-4	CSARDLDATNEKLFF	TGCAGTGCTAGAGATCTGGATGCAACTAATGAAAAACTGTTTTTT
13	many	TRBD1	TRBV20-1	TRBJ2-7	CSAVGRDSYEQYF	TGCAGTGCTGTAGGCCGGGACAGCTACGAGCAGTACTTC
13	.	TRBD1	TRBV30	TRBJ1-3	CACSTGAGNTIYF	TGTGCCTGCTCCACAGGGGCTGGAAACACCATATATTTT
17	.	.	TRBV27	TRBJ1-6	CASSLNGPSSYNSPLHF	TGTGCCAGCAGTTTAAACGGACCTAGCTCCTATAATTCACCCCTCCACTTT
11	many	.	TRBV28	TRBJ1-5	CASKNNQPQHF	TGTGCCAGCAAAAACAATCAGCCCCAGCATTTT
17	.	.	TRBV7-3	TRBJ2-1	CASSLTNRLGTYNEQFF	TGTGCCAGCAGCTTAACGAACAGACTAGGGACCTACAATGAGCAGTTCTTC
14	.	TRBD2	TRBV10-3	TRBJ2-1	CAIMREGTHNEQFF	TGTGCCATCATGAGGGAGGGCACGCACAATGAGCAGTTCTTC
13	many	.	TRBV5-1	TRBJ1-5	CASSRIAGEPQHF	TGCGCCAGCAGCCGAATCGCGGGGGAGCCCCAGCATTTT
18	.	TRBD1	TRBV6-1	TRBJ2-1	CASSQRTGRNVPVNEQFF	TGTGCCAGCAGTCAAAGGACAGGGCGTAACGTTCCGGTTAATGAGCAGTTCTTC
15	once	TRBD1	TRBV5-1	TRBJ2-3	CASSLEDRGPDTQYF	TGCGCCAGCAGCTTGGAGGACAGGGGCCCAGATACGCAGTATTTT
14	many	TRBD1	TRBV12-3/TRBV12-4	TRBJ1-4	CASSSQGAGEKLFF	TGTGCCAGCAGCAGTCAGGGGGCAGGTGAAAAACTGTTTTTT
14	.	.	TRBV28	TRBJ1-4	CASSLMVGGEKLFF	TGTGCCAGCAGTTTAATGGTGGGGGGTGAAAAACTGTTTTTT
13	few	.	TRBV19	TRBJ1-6	CASSIRENSPLHF	TGTGCCAGTAGTATACGCGAAAATTCACCCCTCCACTTT
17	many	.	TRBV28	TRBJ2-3	CASWPSGSTLRTDTQYF	TGTGCCAGCTGGCCAAGTGGGTCGACCCTCCGCACAGATACGCAGTATTTT
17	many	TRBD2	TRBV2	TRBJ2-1	CASSFRPGLAGFNEQFF	TGTGCCAGCAGTTTCCGACCGGGACTAGCGGGATTCAATGAGCAGTTCTTC